The sequence of this T cell receptor beta chain was determined in a study of T cells in Graves' hyperthyroidism and ophthalmopathy (dated by TCRdb to the late 2010s). For the wider study: Peripheral blood was sampled at the time of initial diagnosis, prior to any treatment. TCR V-J signatures able to tell the groups apart were searched for in a discovery cohort of 90 to 100 patients, of whom more than 40 had Graves' ophthalmopathy and about 55 had stable Graves' hyperthyroidism. Prospective prediction of ophthalmopathy was tested in an independent validation cohort of 18 to 20 hyperthyroidism patients and some 17 patients who later progressed to ophthalmopathy. The 100 or so discovery patients were divided at random into training and test sets in a 7:3 ratio. Thyroid tissue and blood T-cell repertoires from more than five Graves' hyperthyroidism patients were also compared in the study. Once sampling was done, hyperthyroidism patients were given methimazole at a starting dose of 30 mg daily, whereas ophthalmopathy patients were given high-dose intravenous methylprednisolone. The paper reports TCR Vbeta CDR3 sequencing of some 140 peripheral blood samples: around 45 ophthalmopathy, under 80 hyperthyroidism and 17 progressor patients.

This clonotype was detected only a few times. The antigen it recognizes is unknown. No much larger clone is present one base from it, and per-base qualities are unavailable. The TCR beta CDR3 regions were amplified from the RNA transcripts. The TCR CDR3 was subjected to a first round of RT-PCR using the HTBI primer set and the Qiagen OneStep RT-PCR kit. The libraries were constructed in a second round of multiplex PCR and then size-selected and purified. Libraries were sequenced paired-end with 100 bp reads on an Illumina HiSeq2000. The authors processed their data as follows. SOAPnuke was used to process the raw data, with reads discarded if the reads contained adapters or uncalled bases, had a mean Phred below 15, or lacked an exact constant-primer or identifier match. High-quality paired reads were merged with COPE v1.2.5, and unique nucleotide sequences were defined as clonotypes. Clonotypes were aligned to IMGT TRBV, TRBD and TRBJ reference segments using MiTCR v1.1. The analysis was restricted to V-J combinations with a frequency above 0.0001, which together covered 99.2% of the repertoires. A TCS score was defined as the ratio of F50 (clonal expansion) to E x V (chaos), with BLOSUM62-based TCRdist applied between CDR3 peptides within each V-J. Welch's t-statistics and random forest reduced several hundred V-J features to about 12, which were used in a naive Bayes classifier (R e1071). The public reads were quality trimmed at Q25 with fastp and then assembled into clones with MiXCR by TCRdb, keeping productive beta chains. Here each entry gathers all rows of one CDR3 protein and keeps the most common genes and DNA. It is TCRdb's table, rather than the study itself, that gives the V and J calls and clone size. Here the sample has about 400,000 distinct CDR3 sequences; more than 13% occur a single time. The ten largest clones represent 25% to 30% of the sample.

At the junction V is shortened by 6 bases and J by 4 bases, with 7 bases in between. From the cysteine through the phenylalanine, the CDR3 covers 11 amino acids. CDR3 DNA is the only sequence kept; it has 33 bases, read in frame from the first base. Based on the germline V gene, the CDR1 and CDR2 sequences are SQVTM and ANQGSEA. Moderately to severely active disease, a Clinical Activity Score of at least 3, a NOSPECS grade of at least 4, and a duration under 3 months were present in ophthalmopathy patients. Exclusion was applied to patients with uncontrolled infections, other autoimmune diseases, pregnancy or lactation. Diagnoses were established on the basis of clinical symptoms, serum thyroxine and TRAb, thyroid ultrasound, and orbital computed tomography. Ficoll-Paque density gradient centrifugation was used to isolate PBMCs from approximately 11 ml of fresh peripheral blood. Total RNA was extracted using Trizol reagent, and RNA quality was assessed on an Agilent 2100 Bioanalyzer.

The investigation overall reported the following: No statistical method was used to set the sample size in advance, and investigators knew the group allocation. Blood samples also contained most of the expanded thyroid clonotypes (frequency above 0.001), which suggests that blood repertoires may reflect thyroid immune responses. In validation, the model predicted progression to ophthalmopathy with roughly 70% sensitivity and less than 80% specificity, a median of about 6.7 months before onset. A 13 V-J signature model separated ophthalmopathy from stable hyperthyroidism, with around 90% sensitivity and 81% to 82% specificity in cross-validation and 80%/75% in testing.

The sequence links TRBV29-1 to TRBJ2-4; too little of a D gene remains to name it. Sequenced input: blood. The source is a man aged 50-60 years with Graves' ophthalmopathy. The nucleotide sequence is TGCAGCGTCATAGCTAAAAACATTCAGTACTTC. Its product reads: CSVIAKNIQYF.